The text below deals with one T cell receptor (beta chain). Trimming at V came to 4 bases and at J to 3 bases, leaving 8 bases not matched to a gene. Germline loops: CDR1 LNHNV, CDR2 YYDKDF (reference sequence). The CDR3 sequence is 16 residues long. Measured with immunoSEQ multiplex PCR; TCRdb has only the in-frame clones, and not every one. The sample consists of 130,000 or so clones, approximately 90% of them appearing once. This specimen belongs to a study of radiation and T cells in renal cell carcinoma. Time point in this sample: baseline pretreatment blood. Specified treatment: 15 Gy SBRT to primary tumor, nephrectomy 4 weeks later.

V gene TRBV15 combines with J gene TRBJ2-5; 10 positions agree with TRBD2. The sequence derives from a woman aged 45-65 years with renal cell carcinoma. The sample here was blood, taken from a patient whose treatment included radiotherapy and nephrectomy. The CDR3 nucleotides read TGTGCCACCAGCACGAGGACTAGCGGATTGAAAGAGACCCAGTACTTC. Residues: CATSTRTSGLKETQYF.